This TCR beta chain was sequenced for a study of CDR3 diversity in severe acne. V was clipped by 6 bases and J by 4 bases, with 15 bases between them. Germline V gene data show CDR1 as MNHNS and CDR2 as SASEGT. There are 14 residues in the CDR3. This clonotype was counted a few times. TCRdb recomputed calls from the PCR reads with MiXCR, one row per CDR3 protein. The sample holds more than 85,000 distinct CDR3 sequences, 49% seen once. The sequence was collected from a male donor with severe acne vulgaris. V gene TRBV6-1 combines with J gene TRBJ2-5; D possibly corresponds to TRBD1 (6 bases). Input material: blood. The CDR3 protein is CASRKGQRRETQYF. CDR3 coding DNA: TGTGCCAGCAGGAAAGGACAGAGGAGAGAGACCCAGTACTTC.